The subject of this entry is one T cell receptor (beta chain). Trimming took 5 bases from V and 2 from J; bases not matched to a gene: 4. Germline-derived CDR1 and CDR2 are SGHKS and YYEKEE (reference sequence). The CDR3 has 14 residues. This entry is derived from a study of blood T cell repertoires in COVID-19. Whole-study context: Sources were T cells, B-cell-depleted T cells, or PBMCs; the material itself was cDNA or gDNA.

Per the study methods: Nucleated cell counts were estimated from reference gene primer amplification. TCRdb's copy holds only in-frame clones and misses some; the assay was immunoSEQ multiplex PCR. The V and J calls and clone size come from that table; D and trimming were worked out from the DNA. The table includes approximately 50,000 clones, about nine tenths detected once. This clonotype originated in a man aged 65 to 79 with acute or convalescent COVID-19. Sequenced: peripheral blood. This chain connects TRBV5-5 to TRBJ2-1, with 7 positions matching TRBD1. CDR3 in amino acids: CASSLQGAYNEQFF. Written as DNA, the CDR3 is TGTGCCAGCAGTCTCCAGGGGGCCTACAATGAGCAGTTCTTC.